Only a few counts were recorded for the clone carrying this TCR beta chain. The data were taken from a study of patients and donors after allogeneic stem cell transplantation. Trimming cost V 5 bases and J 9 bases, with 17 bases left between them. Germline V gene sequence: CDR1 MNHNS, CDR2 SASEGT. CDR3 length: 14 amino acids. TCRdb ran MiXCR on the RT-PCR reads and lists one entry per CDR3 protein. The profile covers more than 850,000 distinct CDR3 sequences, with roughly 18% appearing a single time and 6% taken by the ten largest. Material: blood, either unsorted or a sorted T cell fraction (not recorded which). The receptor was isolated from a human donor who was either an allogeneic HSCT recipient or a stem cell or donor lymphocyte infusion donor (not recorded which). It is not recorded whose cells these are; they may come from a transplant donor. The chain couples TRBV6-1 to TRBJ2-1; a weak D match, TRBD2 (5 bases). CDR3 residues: CASSRLDLSGEQFF. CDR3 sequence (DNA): TGTGCCAGCAGTCGCCTGGACTTGAGCGGTGAGCAGTTCTTC.